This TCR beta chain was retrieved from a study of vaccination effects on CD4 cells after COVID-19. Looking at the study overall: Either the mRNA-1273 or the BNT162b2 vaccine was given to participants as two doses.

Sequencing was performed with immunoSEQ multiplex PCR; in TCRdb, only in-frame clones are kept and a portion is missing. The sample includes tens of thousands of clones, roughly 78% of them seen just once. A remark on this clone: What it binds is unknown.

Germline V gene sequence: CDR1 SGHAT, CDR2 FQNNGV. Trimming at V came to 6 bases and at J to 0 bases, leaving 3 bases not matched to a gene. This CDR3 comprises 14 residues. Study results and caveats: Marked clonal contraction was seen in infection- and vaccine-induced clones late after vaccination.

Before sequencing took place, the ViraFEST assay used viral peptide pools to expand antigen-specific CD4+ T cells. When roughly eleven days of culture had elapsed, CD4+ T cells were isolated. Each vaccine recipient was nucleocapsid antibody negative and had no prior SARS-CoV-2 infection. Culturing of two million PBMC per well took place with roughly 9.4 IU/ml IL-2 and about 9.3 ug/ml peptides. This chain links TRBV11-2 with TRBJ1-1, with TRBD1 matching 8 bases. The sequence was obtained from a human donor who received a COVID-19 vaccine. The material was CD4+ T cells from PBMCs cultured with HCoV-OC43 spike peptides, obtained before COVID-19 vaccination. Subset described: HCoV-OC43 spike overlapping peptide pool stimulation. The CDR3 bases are TGTGCCAGCAGTCCGGACAGGGTGAACACTGAAGCTTTCTTT. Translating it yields CASSPDRVNTEAFF.